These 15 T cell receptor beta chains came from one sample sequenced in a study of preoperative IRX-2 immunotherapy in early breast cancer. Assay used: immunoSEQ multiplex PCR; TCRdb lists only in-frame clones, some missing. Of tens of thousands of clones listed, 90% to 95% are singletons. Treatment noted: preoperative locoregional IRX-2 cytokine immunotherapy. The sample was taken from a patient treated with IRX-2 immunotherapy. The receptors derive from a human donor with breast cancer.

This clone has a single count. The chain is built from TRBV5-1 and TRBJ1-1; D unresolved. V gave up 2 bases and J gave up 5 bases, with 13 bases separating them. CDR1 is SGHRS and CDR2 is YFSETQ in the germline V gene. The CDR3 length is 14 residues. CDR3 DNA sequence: TGCGCCAGCAGCTTACAGTTTACTCAAACTGAAGCTTTCTTT. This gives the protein CASSLQFTQTEAFF.

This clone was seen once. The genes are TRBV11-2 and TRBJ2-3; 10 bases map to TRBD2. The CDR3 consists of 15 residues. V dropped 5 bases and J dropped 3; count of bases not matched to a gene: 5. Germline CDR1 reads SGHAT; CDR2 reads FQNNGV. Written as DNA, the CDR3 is TGTGCCAGCAGCAAACTAGCGGGAACAACAGATACGCAGTATTTT. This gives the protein CASSKLAGTTDTQYF. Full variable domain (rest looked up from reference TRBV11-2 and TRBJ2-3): EAGVAQSPRYKIIEKRQSVAFWCNPISGHATLYWYQQILGQGPKLLIQFQNNGVVDDSQLPKDRFSAERLKGVDSTLKIQPAKLEDSAVYLCASSKLAGTTDTQYFGPGTRLTVL.

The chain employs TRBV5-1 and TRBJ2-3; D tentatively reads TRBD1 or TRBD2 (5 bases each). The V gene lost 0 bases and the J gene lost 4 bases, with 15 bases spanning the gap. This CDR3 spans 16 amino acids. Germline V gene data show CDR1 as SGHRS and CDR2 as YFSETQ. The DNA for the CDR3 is TGCGCCAGCAGCTTGGATGGGACCGGTACCTCAGATACGCAGTATTTT. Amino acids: CASSLDGTGTSDTQYF.

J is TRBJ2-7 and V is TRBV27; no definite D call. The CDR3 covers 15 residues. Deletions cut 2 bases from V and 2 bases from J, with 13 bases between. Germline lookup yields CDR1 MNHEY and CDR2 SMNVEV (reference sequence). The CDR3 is CASSLIIGYPYEQYF. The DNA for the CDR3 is TGTGCCAGCAGTTTAATAATAGGGTACCCCTACGAGCAGTACTTC.

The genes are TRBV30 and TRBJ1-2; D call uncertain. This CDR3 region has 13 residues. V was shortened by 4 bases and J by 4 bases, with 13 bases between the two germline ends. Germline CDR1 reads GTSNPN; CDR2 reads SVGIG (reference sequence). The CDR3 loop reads CAWTRGNTYGYTF. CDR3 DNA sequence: TGTGCCTGGACCCGAGGGAATACCTATGGCTACACCTTC.

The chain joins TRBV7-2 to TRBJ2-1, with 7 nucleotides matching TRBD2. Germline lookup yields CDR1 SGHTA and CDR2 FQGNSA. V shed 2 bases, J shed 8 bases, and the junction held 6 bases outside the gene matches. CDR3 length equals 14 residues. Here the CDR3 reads CASSLMGGPYEQFF. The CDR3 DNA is TGTGCCAGCAGCTTAATGGGAGGGCCGTATGAGCAGTTCTTC.

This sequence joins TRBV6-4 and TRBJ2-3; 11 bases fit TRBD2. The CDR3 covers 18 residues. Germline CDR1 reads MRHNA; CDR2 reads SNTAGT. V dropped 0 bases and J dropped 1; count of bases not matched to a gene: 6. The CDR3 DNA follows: TGTGCCAGCAGTGACTCCATCTGGGGACTAGCGGGCACAGATACGCAGTATTTT. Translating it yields CASSDSIWGLAGTDTQYF.

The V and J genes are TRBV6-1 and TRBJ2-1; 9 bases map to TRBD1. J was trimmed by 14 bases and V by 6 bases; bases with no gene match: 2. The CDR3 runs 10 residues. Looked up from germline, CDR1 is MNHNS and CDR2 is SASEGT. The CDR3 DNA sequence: TGTGCCAGCAGCCGACAGGGGGAGTTCTTC. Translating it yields CASSRQGEFF.

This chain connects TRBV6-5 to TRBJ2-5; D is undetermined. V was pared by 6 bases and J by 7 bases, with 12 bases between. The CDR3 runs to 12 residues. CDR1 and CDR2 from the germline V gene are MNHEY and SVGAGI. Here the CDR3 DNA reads TGTGCCAGCAGCTACGCCCCCGGGACCCAGTACTTC. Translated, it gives CASSYAPGTQYF.

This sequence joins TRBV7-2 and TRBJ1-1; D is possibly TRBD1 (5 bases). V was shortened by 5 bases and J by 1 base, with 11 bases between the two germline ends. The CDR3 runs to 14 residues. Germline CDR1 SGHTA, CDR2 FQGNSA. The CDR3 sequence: CASSPRGGNTEAFF. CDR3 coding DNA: TGTGCCAGCAGCCCTCGCGGGGGGAACACTGAAGCTTTCTTT.

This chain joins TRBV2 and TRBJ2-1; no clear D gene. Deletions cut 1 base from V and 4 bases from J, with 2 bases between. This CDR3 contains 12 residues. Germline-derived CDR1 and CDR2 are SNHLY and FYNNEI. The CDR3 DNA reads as TGTGCCAGCAGTGAAGATTACAATGAGCAGTTCTTC. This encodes CASSEDYNEQFF.

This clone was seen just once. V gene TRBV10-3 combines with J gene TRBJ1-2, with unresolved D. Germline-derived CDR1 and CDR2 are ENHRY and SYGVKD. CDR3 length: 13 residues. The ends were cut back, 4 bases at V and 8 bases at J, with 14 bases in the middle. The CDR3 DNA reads TGTGCCATCAGTGCTGGAGAAGAGGAGGGCTACACCTTC. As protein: CAISAGEEEGYTF.

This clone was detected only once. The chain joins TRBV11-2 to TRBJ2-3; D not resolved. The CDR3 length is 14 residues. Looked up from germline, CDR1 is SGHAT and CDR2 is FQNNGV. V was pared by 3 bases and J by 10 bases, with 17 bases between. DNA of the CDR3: TGTGCCAGCAGCTTGACACCCGTGAACACGGCGCAGTATTTT. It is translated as CASSLTPVNTAQYF.

The DNA for the CDR3 is TGTGCCAGCAGTCTACGACAGGGAGGGGACACTGAAGCTTTCTTT. As protein: CASSLRQGGDTEAFF. The chain carries TRBV6-5 and TRBJ1-1; 7 bases map to TRBD1. J gave up 3 bases and V 5 bases, and 9 bases lay outside the gene matches. Germline V gene data show CDR1 as MNHEY and CDR2 as SVGAGI. This CDR3 region has 15 residues.

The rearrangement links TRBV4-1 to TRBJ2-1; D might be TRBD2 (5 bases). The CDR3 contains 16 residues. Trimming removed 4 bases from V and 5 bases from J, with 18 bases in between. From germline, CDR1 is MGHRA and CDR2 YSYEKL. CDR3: CASSLPSTTMNNEQFF. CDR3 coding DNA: TGCGCCAGCAGCCTTCCTAGCACCACCATGAACAATGAGCAGTTCTTC.